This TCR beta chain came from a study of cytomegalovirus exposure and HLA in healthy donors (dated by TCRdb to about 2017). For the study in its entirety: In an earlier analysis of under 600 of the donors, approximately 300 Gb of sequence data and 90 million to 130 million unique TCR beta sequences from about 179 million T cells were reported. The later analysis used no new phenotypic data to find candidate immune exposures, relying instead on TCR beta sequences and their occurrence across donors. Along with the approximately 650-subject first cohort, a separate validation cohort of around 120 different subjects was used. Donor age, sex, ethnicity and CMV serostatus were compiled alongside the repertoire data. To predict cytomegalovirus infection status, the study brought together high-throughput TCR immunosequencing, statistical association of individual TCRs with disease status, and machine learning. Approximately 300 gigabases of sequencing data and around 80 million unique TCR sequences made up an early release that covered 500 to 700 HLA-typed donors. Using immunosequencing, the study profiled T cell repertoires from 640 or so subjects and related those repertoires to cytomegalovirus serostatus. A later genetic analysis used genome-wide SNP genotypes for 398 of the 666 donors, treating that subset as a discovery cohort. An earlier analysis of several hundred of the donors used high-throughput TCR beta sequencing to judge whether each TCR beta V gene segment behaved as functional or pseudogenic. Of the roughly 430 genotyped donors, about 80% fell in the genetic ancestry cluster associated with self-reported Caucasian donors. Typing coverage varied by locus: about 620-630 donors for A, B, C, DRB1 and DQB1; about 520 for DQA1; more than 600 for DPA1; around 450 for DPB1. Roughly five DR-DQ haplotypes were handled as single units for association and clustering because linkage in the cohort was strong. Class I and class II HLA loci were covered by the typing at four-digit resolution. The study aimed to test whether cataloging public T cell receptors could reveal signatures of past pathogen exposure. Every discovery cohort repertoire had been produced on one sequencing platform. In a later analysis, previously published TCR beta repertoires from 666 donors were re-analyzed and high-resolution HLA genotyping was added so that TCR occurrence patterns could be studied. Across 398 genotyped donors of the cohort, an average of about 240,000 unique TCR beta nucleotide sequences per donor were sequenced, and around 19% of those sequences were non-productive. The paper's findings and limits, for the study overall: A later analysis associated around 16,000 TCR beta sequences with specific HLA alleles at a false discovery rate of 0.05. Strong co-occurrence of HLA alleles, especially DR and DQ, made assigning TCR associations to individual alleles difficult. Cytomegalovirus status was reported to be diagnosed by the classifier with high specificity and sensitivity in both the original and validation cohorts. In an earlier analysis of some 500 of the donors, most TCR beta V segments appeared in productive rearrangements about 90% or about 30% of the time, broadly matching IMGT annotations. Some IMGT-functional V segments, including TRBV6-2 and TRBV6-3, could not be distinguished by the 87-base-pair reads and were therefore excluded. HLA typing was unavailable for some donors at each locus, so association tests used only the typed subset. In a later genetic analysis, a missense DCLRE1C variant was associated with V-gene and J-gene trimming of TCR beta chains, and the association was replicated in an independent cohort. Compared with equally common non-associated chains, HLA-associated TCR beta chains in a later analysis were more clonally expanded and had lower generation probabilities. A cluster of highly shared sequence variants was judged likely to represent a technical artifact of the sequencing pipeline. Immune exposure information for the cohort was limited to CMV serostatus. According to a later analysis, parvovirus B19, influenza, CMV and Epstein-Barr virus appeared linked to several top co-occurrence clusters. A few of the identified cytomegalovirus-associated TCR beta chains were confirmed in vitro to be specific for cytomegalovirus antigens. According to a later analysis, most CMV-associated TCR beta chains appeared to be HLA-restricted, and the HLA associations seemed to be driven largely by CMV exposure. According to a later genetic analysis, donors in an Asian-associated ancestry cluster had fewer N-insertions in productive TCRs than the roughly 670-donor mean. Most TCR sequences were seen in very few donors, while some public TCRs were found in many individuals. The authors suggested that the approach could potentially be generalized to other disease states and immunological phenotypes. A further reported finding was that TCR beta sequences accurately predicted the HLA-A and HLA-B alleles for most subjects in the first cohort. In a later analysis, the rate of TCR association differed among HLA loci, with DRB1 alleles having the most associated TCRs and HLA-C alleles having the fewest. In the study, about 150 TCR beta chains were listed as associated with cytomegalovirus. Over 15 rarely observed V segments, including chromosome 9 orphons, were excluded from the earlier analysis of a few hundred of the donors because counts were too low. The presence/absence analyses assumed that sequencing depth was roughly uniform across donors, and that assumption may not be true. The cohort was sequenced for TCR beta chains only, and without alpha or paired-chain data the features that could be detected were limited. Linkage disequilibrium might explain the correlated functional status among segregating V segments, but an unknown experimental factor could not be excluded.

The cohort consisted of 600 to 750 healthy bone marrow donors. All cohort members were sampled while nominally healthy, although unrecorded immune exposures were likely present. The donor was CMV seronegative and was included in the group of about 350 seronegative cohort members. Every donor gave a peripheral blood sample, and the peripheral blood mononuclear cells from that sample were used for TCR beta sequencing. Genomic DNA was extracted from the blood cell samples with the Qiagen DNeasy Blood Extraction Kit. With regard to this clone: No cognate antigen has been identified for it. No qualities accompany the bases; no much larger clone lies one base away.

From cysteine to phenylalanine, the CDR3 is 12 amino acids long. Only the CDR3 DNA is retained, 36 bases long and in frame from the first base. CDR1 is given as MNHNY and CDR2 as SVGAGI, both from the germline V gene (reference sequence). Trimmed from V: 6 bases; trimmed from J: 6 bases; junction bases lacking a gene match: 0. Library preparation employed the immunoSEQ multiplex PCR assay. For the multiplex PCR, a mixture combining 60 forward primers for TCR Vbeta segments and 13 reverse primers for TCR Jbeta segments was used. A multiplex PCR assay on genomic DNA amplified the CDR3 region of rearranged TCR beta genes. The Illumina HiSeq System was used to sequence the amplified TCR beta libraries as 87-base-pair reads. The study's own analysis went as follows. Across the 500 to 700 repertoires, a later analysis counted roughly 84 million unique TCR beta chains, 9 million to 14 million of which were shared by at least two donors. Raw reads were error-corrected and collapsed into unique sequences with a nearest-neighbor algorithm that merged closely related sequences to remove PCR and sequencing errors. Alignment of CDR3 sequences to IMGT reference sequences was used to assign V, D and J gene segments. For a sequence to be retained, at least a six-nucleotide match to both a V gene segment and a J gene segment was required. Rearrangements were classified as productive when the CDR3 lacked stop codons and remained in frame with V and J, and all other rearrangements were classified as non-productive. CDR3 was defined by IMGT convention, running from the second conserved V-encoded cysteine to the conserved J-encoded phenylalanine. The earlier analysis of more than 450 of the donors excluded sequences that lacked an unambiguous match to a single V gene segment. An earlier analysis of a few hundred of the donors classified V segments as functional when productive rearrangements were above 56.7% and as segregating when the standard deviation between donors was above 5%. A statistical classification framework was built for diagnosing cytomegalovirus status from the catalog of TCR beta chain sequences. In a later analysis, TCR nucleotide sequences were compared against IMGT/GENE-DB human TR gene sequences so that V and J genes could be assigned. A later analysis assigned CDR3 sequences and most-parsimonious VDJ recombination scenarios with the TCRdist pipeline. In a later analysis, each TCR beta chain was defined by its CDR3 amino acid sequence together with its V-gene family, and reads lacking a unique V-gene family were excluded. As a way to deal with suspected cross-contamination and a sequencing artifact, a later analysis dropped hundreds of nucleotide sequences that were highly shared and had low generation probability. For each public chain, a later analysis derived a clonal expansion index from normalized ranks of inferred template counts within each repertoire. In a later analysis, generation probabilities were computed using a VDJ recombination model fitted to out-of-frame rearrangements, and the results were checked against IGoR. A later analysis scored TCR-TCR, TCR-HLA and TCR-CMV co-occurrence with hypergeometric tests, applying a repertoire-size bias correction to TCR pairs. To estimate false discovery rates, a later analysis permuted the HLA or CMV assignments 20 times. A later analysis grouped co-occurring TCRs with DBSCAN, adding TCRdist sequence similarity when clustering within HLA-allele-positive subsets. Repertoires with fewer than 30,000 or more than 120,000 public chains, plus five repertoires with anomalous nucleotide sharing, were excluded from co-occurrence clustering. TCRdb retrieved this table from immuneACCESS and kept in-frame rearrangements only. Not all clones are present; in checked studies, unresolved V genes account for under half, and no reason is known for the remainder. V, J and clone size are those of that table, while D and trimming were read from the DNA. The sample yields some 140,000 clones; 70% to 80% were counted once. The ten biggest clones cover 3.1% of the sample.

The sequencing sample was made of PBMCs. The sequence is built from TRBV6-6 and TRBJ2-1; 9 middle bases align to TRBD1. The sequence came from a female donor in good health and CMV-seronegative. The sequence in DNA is TGTGCCAGCAGGACAGGGGGCAATGAGCAGTTCTTC. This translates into CASRTGGNEQFF.